This T cell receptor (beta chain) was observed in a study of cytomegalovirus exposure and HLA in healthy donors. Use of 60 Vbeta and 13 Jbeta primers characterized the PCR. This table comes from immunoSEQ multiplex PCR, and its TCRdb copy is limited to in-frame clones, with some not included. The sample lists about 170,000 clones; roughly 67% were seen once. J gave up 2 bases and V 3 bases, and 7 bases lay outside the gene matches. This CDR3 comprises 18 residues. Germline V CDR1 and CDR2: LNHDA, SQIVND (reference sequence). The source of this sequence is a woman aged 18-29 years in good health and CMV-seropositive. This rearrangement joins TRBV19 to TRBJ2-5, with TRBD2 matching 15 bases. The sequencing input was PBMCs. CDR3 in amino acids: CASSIGGTSGGSQETQYF. DNA for the CDR3: TGTGCCAGTAGTATCGGTGGGACTAGCGGGGGGTCTCAAGAGACCCAGTACTTC.